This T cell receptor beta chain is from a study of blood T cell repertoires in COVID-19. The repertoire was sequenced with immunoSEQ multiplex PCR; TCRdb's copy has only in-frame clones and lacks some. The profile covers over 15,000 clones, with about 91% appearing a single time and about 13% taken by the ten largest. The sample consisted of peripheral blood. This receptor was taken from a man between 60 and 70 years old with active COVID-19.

This chain's CDR3 is CASGLPPGQGWDEQYF. As DNA, the CDR3 is TGTGCTAGTGGTTTGCCACCGGGACAGGGGTGGGACGAGCAGTACTTC. The chain has TRBV12-5 and TRBJ2-7; 10 nucleotides match TRBD1. CDR3 length: 16 amino acids. Unmatched junction bases numbered 9, after V lost 2 bases and J lost 5 bases. Germline values: CDR1 LGHNT, CDR2 FRNRAP.